Described below is a single T cell receptor beta chain sequence and its context. The data were taken from a study of blood T cell repertoires in COVID-19. The germline V and J ends were trimmed by 6 bases and 0 bases, with 21 bases remaining between them. The CDR3 is made up of 18 amino acids. CDR1 MNHEY and CDR2 SMNVEV come from the germline V gene (reference sequence). Data came from immunoSEQ multiplex PCR; TCRdb stores just in-frame clones and leaves some out. The data show approximately 110,000 clones, with approximately 74% seen just once and 6% held by the top ten. The origin of this receptor is a man older than 75 with COVID-19, enrolled during active disease. Sequenced material: peripheral blood. V and J are TRBV27 and TRBJ2-1; D might be TRBD1 (6 bases). In nucleotides, the CDR3 is TGTGCCAGCAGGACAGGTCCGGTGCGGCCCAGCTCCTACAATGAGCAGTTCTTC. Translation: CASRTGPVRPSSYNEQFF.